This T cell receptor beta chain came from a study of early T cells in non-severe SARS-CoV-2 infection. About the research overall: The study sequenced bulk RNA from unsorted whole blood, with chains unpaired. Regarding the study as a whole: Anti-spike CD8 specificities were favored by VDJdb matching, whose results missed private and CD4 specificities.

cDNA molecules, individually, were tagged with unique molecular identifiers. TCRdb re-analysed the 5' RACE reads in MiXCR, keeping a single row per CDR3 protein. This table holds around 60,000 distinct CDR3 sequences, 10% found once. Many counts were recorded for this clonotype. Antigen unknown. The V end was cut by 2 bases, the J end by 2 bases, with 19 bases between. The CDR3 extends over 17 amino acids. Per the germline V gene, CDR1 is SGHAT and CDR2 is FQNNGV. J is TRBJ2-7 and V is TRBV11-2; perhaps D is TRBD1 or TRBD2 (5 bases each). What was sequenced was whole blood. The origin of this receptor is an adult who was a healthcare worker with PCR-confirmed SARS-CoV-2 infection or an uninfected control (not recorded which). The CDR3 region has the DNA TGTGCCAGCAGCTTATTCCCAAATTCTGAGGGGCCCTACGAGCAGTACTTC. Translated, it gives CASSLFPNSEGPYEQYF.